Reported below is one T cell receptor beta chain. Its cognate antigen is unknown. These data are taken from a study of blood T cells in healthy people across ages. Study at large: Template switching recovered approximately one barcoded beta molecule for every two T cells. Whole-study results and caveats: There were more naive CD4+ cells and higher diversity in long-lived donors than in aged donors. Using unsorted PBMCs precluded a conclusive naive versus antigen-experienced comparison.

Next came a second PCR, run for about 6 to 12 cycles, which used a sample-barcoded 5' primer along with a J-beta primer mix. TCRdb re-derived calls from the 5' RACE reads in MiXCR, one entry per CDR3 protein. The table lists 750,000 to 950,000 distinct CDR3 sequences, roughly 50% of them singletons. The receptor's source is a man at least 80 years old in good health. Sequenced sample: blood.

The DNA for the CDR3 is TGCGCCAGCAGCTTAGAGACTAGTATGGACGAGCAGTACTTC. Translated: CASSLETSMDEQYF. This rearrangement joins TRBV5-1 to TRBJ2-1, with D tentatively TRBD2 (6 bases). TRBJ2-7 matches the DNA end more closely, so the J call is doubtful. This CDR3 has 14 residues. Germline V gene lookup returns CDR1 SGHRS and CDR2 YFSETQ.